These T cell receptor beta chains were read from a single sample in a study of shared clonotypes between healthy human individuals. Sequenced by immunoSEQ multiplex PCR; TCRdb stores in-frame clones only, minus some. The table includes roughly 640,000 clones, around 72% detected once. The specimen sequenced was memory CD4+ T cells sorted from blood. These receptor sequences come from a woman aged 25 to 39 in good health. Each CDR3 is given with its conserved first and last residue. The order of the fields is J gene, D gene, V gene, clone size, CDR3 DNA, CDR3 protein. D genes are given only for firm matches. Part of the rows lack a size; the others show once, few, many or a class for expanded clones.

j_gene: TRBJ1-5
d_gene: TRBD1
v_gene: TRBV10-3
abundance: few
CDR3nt: TGTGCCATCAGTGAATTGTTTGGGCAGGGGGGTTATCAGCCCCAGCATTTT
CDR3aa: CAISELFGQGGYQPQHF

j_gene: TRBJ1-4
d_gene: NA
v_gene: TRBV19
abundance: NA
CDR3nt: TGTGCCAGTAGTATCCCCCACGAATCGGAAAAACTGTTTTTT
CDR3aa: CASSIPHESEKLFF

j_gene: TRBJ1-1
d_gene: TRBD1
v_gene: TRBV25-1
abundance: NA
CDR3nt: TGTGCCAGCAGTCCGGGGACAGGGGAAACTGAAGCTTTCTTT
CDR3aa: CASSPGTGETEAFF

j_gene: TRBJ2-5
d_gene: TRBD1
v_gene: TRBV15
abundance: NA
CDR3nt: TGTGCCACCAGCGATCGACAGGGACGGCGAGAGACCCAGTACTTC
CDR3aa: CATSDRQGRRETQYF

j_gene: TRBJ2-2
d_gene: TRBD1
v_gene: TRBV28
abundance: NA
CDR3nt: TGTGCCTCGCAGGTCCCGACAGGGGGCGGGACCGGGGAGCTGTTTTTT
CDR3aa: CASQVPTGGGTGELFF

j_gene: TRBJ2-3
d_gene: TRBD2
v_gene: TRBV6-5
abundance: NA
CDR3nt: TGTGCCAGCAGCACCGGGACTAGGAATACGCAGTATTTT
CDR3aa: CASSTGTRNTQYF

j_gene: TRBJ2-2
d_gene: TRBD1
v_gene: TRBV7-3
abundance: NA
CDR3nt: TGTGCCAGCAGCCCGGGACAGTCCACCGGGGAGCTGTTTTTT
CDR3aa: CASSPGQSTGELFF

j_gene: TRBJ2-1
d_gene: TRBD2
v_gene: TRBV5-1
abundance: NA
CDR3nt: TGCGCCAGCAGCTTGGACGGCGGGAGCTCCTACAATGAGCAGTTCTTC
CDR3aa: CASSLDGGSSYNEQFF

j_gene: TRBJ2-3
d_gene: NA
v_gene: TRBV11-2
abundance: NA
CDR3nt: TGTGCCAGCAGCTTAGAAGGGAGTGTGTTGCCAGATACGCAGTATTTT
CDR3aa: CASSLEGSVLPDTQYF

j_gene: TRBJ2-1
d_gene: NA
v_gene: TRBV2
abundance: NA
CDR3nt: TGTGCCAGCAGCGCTCTCTCCTACAATGAGCAGTTCTTC
CDR3aa: CASSALSYNEQFF

j_gene: TRBJ2-4
d_gene: NA
v_gene: TRBV10-3
abundance: NA
CDR3nt: TGTGCCACCCAGGGCATGGAAAACATTCAGTACTTC
CDR3aa: CATQGMENIQYF

j_gene: TRBJ2-2
d_gene: NA
v_gene: TRBV7-9
abundance: NA
CDR3nt: TGTGCCAGCAGCTTAGAGAGGGGAGGGGGACGGGTCACCGGGGAGCTGTTTTTT
CDR3aa: CASSLERGGGRVTGELFF

j_gene: TRBJ2-1
d_gene: TRBD2
v_gene: TRBV5-4
abundance: NA
CDR3nt: TGTGCCAGCAGCTTTACTCTAGCGGGAGTAATCCATGAGCAGTTCTTC
CDR3aa: CASSFTLAGVIHEQFF

j_gene: TRBJ2-1
d_gene: TRBD2
v_gene: TRBV11-2
abundance: once
CDR3nt: TGTGCCAGCAGCTCCGGACTAGCGGGAGGTGGGGCCAATGAGCAGTTCTTC
CDR3aa: CASSSGLAGGGANEQFF

j_gene: TRBJ1-2
d_gene: TRBD1
v_gene: TRBV29-1
abundance: NA
CDR3nt: TGCAGCGTATTACAGGGGGCCGGCTATGGCTACACCTTC
CDR3aa: CSVLQGAGYGYTF

j_gene: TRBJ2-6
d_gene: TRBD1
v_gene: TRBV18
abundance: NA
CDR3nt: TGTGCCAGCTCACCGATCGGGACAGCGACCTCTGGGGCCAACGTCCTGACTTTC
CDR3aa: CASSPIGTATSGANVLTF